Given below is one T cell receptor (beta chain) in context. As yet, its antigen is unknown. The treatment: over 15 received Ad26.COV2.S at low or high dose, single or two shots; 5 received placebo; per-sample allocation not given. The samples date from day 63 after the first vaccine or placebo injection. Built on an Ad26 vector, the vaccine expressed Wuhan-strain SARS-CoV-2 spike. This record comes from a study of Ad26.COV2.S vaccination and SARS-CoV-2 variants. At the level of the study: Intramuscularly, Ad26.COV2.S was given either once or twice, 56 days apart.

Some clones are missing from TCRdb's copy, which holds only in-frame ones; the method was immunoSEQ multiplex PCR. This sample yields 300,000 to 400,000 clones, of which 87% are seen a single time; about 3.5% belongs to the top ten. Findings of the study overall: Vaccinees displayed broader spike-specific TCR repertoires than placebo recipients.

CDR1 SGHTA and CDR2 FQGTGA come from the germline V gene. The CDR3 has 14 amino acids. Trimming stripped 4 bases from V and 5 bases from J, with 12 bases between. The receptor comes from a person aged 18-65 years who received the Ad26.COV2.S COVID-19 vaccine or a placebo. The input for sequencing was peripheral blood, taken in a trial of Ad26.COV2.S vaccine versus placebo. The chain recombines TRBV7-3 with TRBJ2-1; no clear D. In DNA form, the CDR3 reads TGTGCCAGCAGCTCCGCTGGGCAGCACAATGAGCAGTTCTTC. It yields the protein CASSSAGQHNEQFF.